The 22 T cell receptor beta chains in this list originate from one sample, sequenced in a study of long-term antiretroviral therapy in people with HIV. Run at survey level, the immunoSEQ assay was version v3.0. Some clones are missing from TCRdb's copy, which holds only in-frame ones; the method was immunoSEQ multiplex PCR. The repertoire has 15,000 to 20,000 clones, 79% of them found once; the top ten carry roughly 6.5%. This sample comprised unsorted PBMCs, obtained at the start of antiretroviral therapy, before treatment. All receptors come from a man aged 18 to 30 with HIV.

This chain links TRBV4-1 with TRBJ2-2, with D perhaps matching TRBD2 (6 bases). CDR3 length: 15 amino acids. CDR1 is MGHRA, CDR2 YSYEKL, per germline. V was shortened by 0 bases and J by 6 bases, with 11 bases between the two germline ends. The CDR3 DNA is TGCGCCAGCAGCCAAGAAGGAGGGCATCCCGGGGAGCTGTTTTTT. Protein: CASSQEGGHPGELFF.

The sample holds a few counts of this clone. V usage is TRBV27 and J usage is TRBJ2-2; TRBD1 matches 9 bases. The CDR3 covers 16 residues. In germline, CDR1 is MNHEY, CDR2 SMNVEV (reference sequence). The J segment lost 6 bases and the V segment lost 5 bases, leaving 10 bases of the junction unmatched. CDR3 amino acids: CASSLVGTGLSGELFF. The DNA of the CDR3 is TGTGCCAGCAGTCTCGTGGGGACAGGGCTCTCCGGGGAGCTGTTTTTT.

This CDR3 is CASSYLRQPLDYGYTF. In nucleotides, the CDR3 is TGTGCCAGCAGTTACCTAAGACAGCCCCTTGACTATGGCTACACCTTC. The J gene is TRBJ1-2, the V gene TRBV6-5; TRBD1 might be the D (5 bases). Trimming cost V 2 bases and J 3 bases, with 16 bases left between them. The germline V gene has CDR1 MNHEY and CDR2 SVGAGI. CDR3 length equals 16 residues.

This chain uses TRBV5-4 with TRBJ1-4; 8 bases are shared with TRBD1. CDR1 and CDR2 from the germline V gene are SGHNT and YYREEE (reference sequence). The junction had 12 bases not matched to a gene; V was cut back by 4 bases and J by 13 bases. The CDR3 consists of 14 residues. DNA for the CDR3: TGTGCCAGCAGCCCCGATCGACAGGGGTCGCGACTGTTTTTT. This sequence encodes CASSPDRQGSRLFF.

The V gene is TRBV28, the J gene TRBJ2-5, with D hard to call. Germline loops: CDR1 MDHEN, CDR2 SYDVKM. V was cut by 5 bases and J by 5 bases, with 9 bases left in between. This CDR3 has 12 residues. CDR3 DNA: TGTGCCAGCAGTAACAATGTCGAGACCCAGTACTTC. Its translation: CASSNNVETQYF.

The chain links TRBV4-1 to TRBJ1-1; no firm D call. This CDR3 contains 12 residues. Looked up from germline, CDR1 is MGHRA and CDR2 is YSYEKL. V was trimmed by 6 bases and J by 1 base, leaving 6 bases between them. The CDR3 is CASSLPNTEAFF. As DNA, the CDR3 is TGCGCCAGCAGTTTGCCGAACACTGAAGCTTTCTTT.

In this sample, this clone turned up a few times. The chain is built from TRBV28 and TRBJ1-2; no definite D call. This CDR3 is 12 amino acids long. V gave up 4 bases and J gave up 7 bases, with 10 bases separating them. Germline CDR1 and CDR2: MDHEN and SYDVKM. In nucleotides, the CDR3 is TGTGCCAGCAGTTGGACGTTAGGTGGCTACACCTTC. Translating it yields CASSWTLGGYTF.

Only a few counts were recorded for this clone. V gene TRBV27 combines with J gene TRBJ2-1; maybe TRBD2 (6 bases). Trimming took off 6 bases at V and 3 bases at J, with 12 bases between the two ends. The CDR3 runs 14 residues. Germline V gene data show CDR1 as MNHEY and CDR2 as SMNVEV (reference sequence). The chain's CDR3 is CASSGSIVYNEQFF. In DNA form, the CDR3 reads TGTGCCAGCAGCGGGAGTATAGTCTACAATGAGCAGTTCTTC.

This clone appeared a single time. V is TRBV28 and J is TRBJ2-7; D gene ambiguous. Germline V lookup: CDR1 MDHEN, CDR2 SYDVKM. The CDR3 extends over 13 amino acids. Trimming removed 5 bases from V and 6 bases from J, with 14 bases in between. The CDR3 DNA reads as TGTGCCAGCAGTACCAGACATACGTCCGAGCAGTACTTC. It encodes CASSTRHTSEQYF.

This clone was counted between two and nine times. J is TRBJ2-7 and V is TRBV19, with TRBD2 matching over 7 bases. Germline V CDR1 and CDR2: LNHDA, SQIVND (reference sequence). CDR3 length: 14 residues. The V gene end was trimmed by 3 bases and the J gene end by 7 bases; junction bases not matched to a gene: 9. Written as DNA, the CDR3 is TGTGCCAGTAGTATGGGGCCGGGAGGCTGGGAGCAGTACTTC. It encodes CASSMGPGGWEQYF.

The rearrangement uses TRBV28 and TRBJ2-5, with a weak D call TRBD1 (6 bases). The CDR3 loop spans 13 amino acids. Germline V gives CDR1 MDHEN, CDR2 SYDVKM. V gave up 2 bases and J gave up 5 bases, with 9 bases separating them. The CDR3 sequence is CASSLPRGETQYF. The CDR3 DNA reads as TGTGCCAGCAGTTTACCCAGGGGCGAGACCCAGTACTTC. The complete variable domain, with remaining parts taken from reference TRBV28 and TRBJ2-5, reads DVKVTQSSRYLVKRTGEKVFLECVQDMDHENMFWYRQDPGLGLRLIYFSYDVKMKEKGDIPEGYSVSREKKERFSLILESASTNQTSMYLCASSLPRGETQYFGPGTRLLVL.

V is TRBV5-1 and J is TRBJ2-1, with 10 bases lining up with TRBD2. CDR3 length: 18 residues. J gave up 5 bases and V 4 bases, and 15 bases lay outside the gene matches. From germline, CDR1 is SGHRS and CDR2 YFSETQ. The CDR3 region is CASSESSGRFSSHNEQFF. In DNA, the CDR3 is TGCGCCAGCAGCGAAAGTAGCGGGAGGTTCTCTTCCCACAATGAGCAGTTCTTC.

This clone was counted once. The rearrangement joins TRBV28 to TRBJ1-1, with D possibly being TRBD1 (5 bases). V gave up 2 bases and J gave up 4 bases, with 14 bases separating them. CDR1 and CDR2 from the germline V gene are MDHEN and SYDVKM. This CDR3 contains 15 residues. This CDR3 is CASSLGFGGFTEAFF. The DNA for the CDR3 is TGTGCCAGCAGTTTAGGGTTCGGGGGGTTCACTGAAGCTTTCTTT.

This clone was picked up one time. The chain joins TRBV19 to TRBJ2-7, with 8 bases lining up with TRBD1. CDR3 length equals 14 residues. Trimming at V came to 6 bases and at J to 5 bases, leaving 9 bases not matched to a gene. CDR1 LNHDA and CDR2 SQIVND come from the germline V gene (reference sequence). The CDR3 loop is CASRMDRVSHEQYF. CDR3 bases: TGTGCCAGTAGGATGGACAGGGTATCCCACGAGCAGTACTTC.

The chain links TRBV4-3 to TRBJ2-7; D is undetermined. V shed 4 bases and J shed 6 bases, with 10 bases lying between them. This CDR3 comprises 12 residues. CDR1 is LGHNA and CDR2 is YSLEER in the germline V gene. The CDR3 DNA sequence: TGCGCCAGCAGCCCCATAGGCGGCGAGCAGTACTTC. The encoded protein is CASSPIGGEQYF.

The chain couples TRBV9 to TRBJ2-1; no definite D call. V was cut by 4 bases and J by 4 bases, with 24 bases left in between. This CDR3 spans 18 amino acids. Per germline, CDR1 SGDLS and CDR2 YYNGEE. DNA for the CDR3: TGTGCCAGCAGCCAAAACCCTGAAGTACTCCAGGCATACAATGAGCAGTTCTTC. It translates to CASSQNPEVLQAYNEQFF.

This chain joins TRBV19 and TRBJ2-1; D is perhaps TRBD2 (5 bases). The CDR3 length is 12 residues. Trimming stripped 3 bases from V and 9 bases from J, with 9 bases between. Looked up from germline, CDR1 is LNHDA and CDR2 is SQIVND (reference sequence). CDR3 sequence reads: CASSMGSSEQFF. CDR3 nucleotides: TGTGCCAGTAGTATGGGGAGTTCTGAGCAGTTCTTC.

The chain has TRBV6-6 and TRBJ1-1; D remains unclear. Per the germline V gene, CDR1 is MNHNY and CDR2 is SVGAGI (reference sequence). V lost 4 bases and J 0 bases, leaving 12 bases between the germline ends. This CDR3 comprises 15 residues. CDR3 protein: CASSFRAAMNTEAFF. The CDR3 region has the DNA TGTGCCAGCAGTTTCCGGGCAGCCATGAACACTGAAGCTTTCTTT.

The chain joins TRBV27 to TRBJ1-5, with no clear D. V was trimmed by 0 bases and J by 5 bases, leaving 5 bases between them. The CDR3 totals 13 residues. CDR1 and CDR2 (germline): MNHEY, SMNVEV (reference sequence). The CDR3 bases are TGTGCCAGCAGTTTATCGCGTGATCAGCCCCAGCATTTT. Translating gives CASSLSRDQPQHF.

The CDR3 loop reads CATLTSPHNEQFF. CDR3 nucleotides: TGTGCCACCCTGACTAGCCCCCACAATGAGCAGTTCTTC. The V and J genes are TRBV6-6 and TRBJ2-1, with TRBD2 matching over 7 bases. The CDR3 extends over 13 amino acids. The germline V gene encodes CDR1 MNHNY and CDR2 SVGAGI (reference sequence). V gave up 10 bases and J gave up 5 bases; unmatched junction bases: 8.

This clone is termed medium-sized (0.01 to 0.1%). V is TRBV9 and J is TRBJ2-2, with 7 bases fitting TRBD1. This CDR3 comprises 20 residues. The V gene's germline CDR1 is SGDLS and CDR2 YYNGEE. After removal of 4 bases from V and 6 bases from J, the junction contained 24 bases not matched to a gene. CDR3 amino acids: CASSPRDTTGFRFYAGELFF. The CDR3 DNA reads TGTGCCAGCAGCCCCAGGGATACGACAGGGTTTCGTTTTTATGCCGGGGAGCTGTTTTTT.

This clone ranks as large. The CDR3 nucleotides read TGCGCCAGCAGCTTTGAGGGGCGCAGGGGTGAAAAACTGTTTTTT. Amino acid sequence: CASSFEGRRGEKLFF. The rearrangement joins TRBV5-1 to TRBJ1-4; D possibly corresponds to TRBD1 (6 bases). This CDR3 is 15 amino acids long. Germline CDR1 reads SGHRS; CDR2 reads YFSETQ. V shed 2 bases and J shed 7 bases, with 15 bases lying between them.